Sequencing of this TCR beta chain was carried out in a study of beta chain features in type 1 diabetes. Study-level points and caveats: The study found moderately but significantly shorter TCRB CDR3s in all four CD4+ subsets of Type 1 diabetes patients. The naive, central memory and Treg TCRB repertoires showed an apparent similarity that was greater among patients than among healthy donors. HLA effects on TCRB rearrangement stayed unresolved here.

The whole isolated RNA underwent reverse transcription, so sequencing captured expressed TCRB transcripts. Measured with immunoSEQ multiplex PCR; TCRdb has only the in-frame clones, and not every one. The profile covers some 350,000 clones, with over 8.5% appearing a single time and less than 0.65% taken by the ten largest. As regards this clone: Its antigen is currently unknown.

The sequence was obtained from a man aged 25 to 40 with type 1 diabetes. The specimen sequenced was central memory CD4+ T cells from blood.

The CDR3 sequence is CASSQDSSADTQYF. CDR3 nucleotide sequence: TGTGCCAGCAGCCAAGATAGCTCCGCGGATACGCAGTATTTT. J is TRBJ2-3 and V is TRBV14; D unclear. Per the germline V gene, CDR1 is SGHDN and CDR2 is FVKESK. The germline V and J ends were trimmed by 0 bases and 6 bases, with 10 bases remaining between them. The length of the CDR3 is 14 residues.